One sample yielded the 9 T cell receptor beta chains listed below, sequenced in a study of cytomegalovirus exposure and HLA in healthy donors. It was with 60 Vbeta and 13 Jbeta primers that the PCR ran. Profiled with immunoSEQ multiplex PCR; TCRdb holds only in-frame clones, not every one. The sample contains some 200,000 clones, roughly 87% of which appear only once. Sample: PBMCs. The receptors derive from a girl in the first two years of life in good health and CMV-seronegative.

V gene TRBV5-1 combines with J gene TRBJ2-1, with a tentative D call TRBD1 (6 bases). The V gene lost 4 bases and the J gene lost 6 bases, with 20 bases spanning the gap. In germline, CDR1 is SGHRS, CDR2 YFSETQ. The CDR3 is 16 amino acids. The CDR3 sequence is CASSETRQDTSNEQFF. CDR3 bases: TGCGCCAGCAGCGAAACGCGACAGGACACTTCCAATGAGCAGTTCTTC.

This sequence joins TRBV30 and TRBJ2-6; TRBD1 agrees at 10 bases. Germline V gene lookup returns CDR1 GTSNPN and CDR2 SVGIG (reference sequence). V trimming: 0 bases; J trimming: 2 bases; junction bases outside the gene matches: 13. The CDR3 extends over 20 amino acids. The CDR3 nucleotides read TGTGCCTGGAGTGTACCCCTCTCGACAGGGGGCTTGCCTGGGGCCAACGTCCTGACTTTC. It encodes CAWSVPLSTGGLPGANVLTF.

CDR3 bases: TGTGCCAGCTTAAGCGGGGGCGGTAGTAACTATGGCTACACCTTC. Its translation is CASLSGGGSNYGYTF. This chain joins TRBV6-1 and TRBJ1-2; D is perhaps TRBD1 (6 bases). The V gene lost 8 bases and the J gene lost 1 base, with 17 bases spanning the gap. Germline CDR1 reads MNHNS; CDR2 reads SASEGT. CDR3 length: 15 amino acids.

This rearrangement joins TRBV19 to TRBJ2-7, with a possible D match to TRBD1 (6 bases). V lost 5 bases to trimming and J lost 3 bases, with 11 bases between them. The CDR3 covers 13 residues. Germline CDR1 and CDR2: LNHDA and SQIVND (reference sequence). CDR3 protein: CASSRQDHYEQYF. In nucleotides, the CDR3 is TGTGCCAGTAGTCGACAGGACCACTACGAGCAGTACTTC.

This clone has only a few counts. The CDR3 DNA reads TGTGCCAGCCTCATGCGGGGCTTCGGGGAGCTGTTTTTT. Its protein is CASLMRGFGELFF. The chain recombines TRBV6-1 with TRBJ2-2; perhaps TRBD2 as D (6 bases). Trimming took 8 bases from V and 7 from J, leaving 14 bases between them. The CDR3 length is 13 residues. Per the germline V gene, CDR1 is MNHNS and CDR2 is SASEGT.

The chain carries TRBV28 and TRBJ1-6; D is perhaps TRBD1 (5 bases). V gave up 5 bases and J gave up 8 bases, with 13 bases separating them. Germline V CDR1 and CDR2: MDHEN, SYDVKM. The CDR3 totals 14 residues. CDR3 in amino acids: CASSRGGYYSPLHF. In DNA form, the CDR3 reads TGTGCCAGCAGTCGGGGGGGTTACTATTCACCCCTCCACTTT.

For the CDR3, the DNA is TGTGCCAGCAGTGATTACAGGGGCTACGAGCAGTACTTC. Translated: CASSDYRGYEQYF. The gene calls are TRBV6-1 and TRBJ2-7; 7 bases are a match to TRBD1. There are 13 residues in the CDR3. Germline V gene data show CDR1 as MNHNS and CDR2 as SASEGT. V was pared by 3 bases and J by 3 bases, with 2 bases of the junction left unmatched.

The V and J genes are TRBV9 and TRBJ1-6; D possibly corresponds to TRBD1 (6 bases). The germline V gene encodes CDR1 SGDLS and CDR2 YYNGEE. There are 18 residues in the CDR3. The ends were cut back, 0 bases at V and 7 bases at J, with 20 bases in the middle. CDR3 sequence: CASSVGGGPAGSNSPLHF. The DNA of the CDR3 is TGTGCCAGCAGCGTAGGCGGGGGCCCCGCCGGTAGCAATTCACCCCTCCACTTT.

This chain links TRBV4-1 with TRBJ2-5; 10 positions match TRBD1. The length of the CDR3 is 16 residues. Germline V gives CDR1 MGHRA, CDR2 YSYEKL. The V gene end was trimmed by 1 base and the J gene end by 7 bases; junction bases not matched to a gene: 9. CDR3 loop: CASSQGPGQGGVTQYF. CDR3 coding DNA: TGCGCCAGCAGCCAAGGTCCCGGACAGGGGGGAGTGACCCAGTACTTC.